These 24 T cell receptor beta chains originate from one sample sequenced in a study of Graves' ophthalmopathy and Graves' hyperthyroidism. For repertoire sequencing, the TCR beta CDR3 regions were amplified from RNA transcripts. HTBI primers served in a first-round RT-PCR, which a second-round multiplex PCR followed. TCRdb re-called the multiplex PCR reads through MiXCR, storing one row per CDR3 protein. The sample shows some 1.1 million distinct CDR3 sequences, around a third of them seen only once. Sequenced input: peripheral blood or thyroid tissue (not recorded which). The receptor set was obtained from an adult man with Graves' hyperthyroidism.

This clonotype has only one observation. Just one base apart from a much larger clone, this may be a read error. This chain connects TRBV7-9 to TRBJ2-5; no clear D gene. The germline CDR1 and CDR2 sequences are SEHNR and FQNEAQ (reference sequence). This CDR3 has 12 amino acids. In DNA, the CDR3 is TGTGCCAGCAGCTTCCTTTCAGAGACCCGGTACTTC. It is translated as CASSFLSETRYF.

This chain links TRBV29-1 with TRBJ2-2, with 9 bases that match TRBD1. Per germline, CDR1 SQVTM and CDR2 ANQGSEA. The CDR3 has 14 amino acids. The junction had 11 bases not matched to a gene; V was cut back by 7 bases and J by 8 bases. The CDR3 sequence is CSAEGQGISGELFF. DNA for the CDR3: TGCAGCGCAGAGGGACAGGGAATCTCTGGGGAGCTGTTTTTT.

This clonotype occurred a few times. This chain links TRBV6-5 with TRBJ2-2, with D possibly matching TRBD1 (6 bases). The CDR3 consists of 15 residues. The germline V gene encodes CDR1 MNHEY and CDR2 SVGAGI. With 5 bases removed from V and 0 bases from J, the gap between germline ends came to 10 bases. CDR3 loop: CASSVGTPNTGELFF. CDR3 bases: TGTGCCAGCAGTGTAGGGACACCGAACACCGGGGAGCTGTTTTTT.

The chain uses TRBV5-5 and TRBJ1-3; D is uncertain. V lost 3 bases and J 4 bases, leaving 11 bases between the germline ends. CDR1 is SGHKS and CDR2 is YYEKEE in the germline V gene (reference sequence). CDR3 length: 14 residues. CDR3 loop: CASSSVEGGNTIYF. The CDR3 DNA reads TGTGCCAGCAGCTCCGTGGAGGGAGGAAACACCATATATTTT.

In its sample, this clonotype was seen many times. This rearrangement joins TRBV20-1 to TRBJ2-7; no reliable D call. Trimming took 4 bases from V and 2 from J, leaving 12 bases between them. The CDR3 extends over 13 amino acids. From germline, CDR1 is DFQATT and CDR2 SNEGSKA (reference sequence). The CDR3 reads CSATDTGPYEQYF. The CDR3 nucleotides read TGCAGTGCTACAGACACCGGACCCTACGAGCAGTACTTC.

This clonotype has at least ten counts. CDR3 protein: CAISESTRDPSGNTIYF. DNA for the CDR3: TGTGCCATCAGTGAGTCGACTCGGGACCCATCTGGAAACACCATATATTTT. The chain combines TRBV10-3 with TRBJ1-3; perhaps TRBD1 as D (5 bases). Trimming took 0 bases from V and 1 from J, leaving 13 bases between them. The CDR3 totals 17 residues. Germline CDR1 is ENHRY and CDR2 is SYGVKD.

V usage is TRBV20-1 and J usage is TRBJ2-2; no clear D gene. This CDR3 has 10 amino acids. Germline CDR1 DFQATT, CDR2 SNEGSKA (reference sequence). V dropped 5 bases and J dropped 8 bases, with 6 bases sitting between them. CDR3 coding DNA: TGCAGTGCTGGGCGGGGGGAGCTGTTTTTT. Amino acid sequence: CSAGRGELFF.

About this clonotype itself: Because it lacks the conserved phenylalanine or tryptophan at the end, this CDR3 is likely a read error. It is unclear where the CDR3 begins or ends on the DNA, so no DNA is shown, and the CDR3 is as TCRdb lists it. The chain couples TRBV7-9 to TRBJ2-1; TRBD1 is the table's D call, not checked against the DNA. The CDR3 is 8 residues long, ends included. CDR1 is SEHNR, CDR2 FQNEAQ, per germline (reference sequence). CDR3 amino acids: CASSSGTV.

As regards this clonotype: This sequence may be a read error, since a much larger clone differs from it by one base. The V call is TRBV7-6, the J call TRBJ2-7; D might be TRBD2 (5 bases). The CDR3 covers 17 residues. V gave up 3 bases and J gave up 2 bases, with 20 bases separating them. The germline gives CDR1 SGHVS, CDR2 FNYEAQ. The CDR3 DNA reads TGTGCCAGCAGCTTTAAATTGGCGGGTGATCGCCCCTACGAGCAGTACTTC. Its protein is CASSFKLAGDRPYEQYF.

V usage is TRBV29-1 and J usage is TRBJ1-1; D is unclear. The CDR3 is made up of 12 amino acids. Germline V lookup: CDR1 SQVTM, CDR2 ANQGSEA. V lost 8 bases and J 4 bases, leaving 14 bases between the germline ends. The chain's CDR3 is CSLIKRRTEAFF. The CDR3 bases are TGCAGCTTAATCAAGCGGCGCACTGAAGCTTTCTTT.

The CDR3 DNA is TGTGCCAGTAGCCAGCAGGGTGGAAACACCATATATTTT. This encodes CASSQQGGNTIYF. V and J are TRBV19 and TRBJ1-3; D may be TRBD1 (5 bases). Trimming left V 6 bases short and J 3 bases short, with 9 bases between. From germline, CDR1 is LNHDA and CDR2 SQIVND (reference sequence). The CDR3 runs to 13 residues.

This clonotype was counted many times. V gene TRBV4-3 combines with J gene TRBJ2-7; D uncertain. The length of the CDR3 is 13 residues. The germline V gene has CDR1 LGHNA and CDR2 YSLEER. V lost 1 base to trimming and J lost 6 bases, with 10 bases between them. CDR3 in DNA: TGCGCCAGCAGCCAAGTGTCCAGGAGCGAGCAGTACTTC. It specifies CASSQVSRSEQYF.

Note on this clonotype: One end of the junction does not line up with germline, which may come from a read error. The chain employs TRBV5-5 and TRBJ1-5; TRBD1 aligns across 8 bases. CDR1 is SGHKS and CDR2 is YYEKEE in the germline V gene (reference sequence). The CDR3 runs to 16 residues. The CDR3 sequence is CASSQDQQGGPQPQHF. The CDR3 DNA follows: TGCGCCAGCAGCCAAGATCAACAGGGGGGCCCCCAGCCCCAGCATTTT.

The chain joins TRBV29-1 to TRBJ1-1; D unclear. Germline assignment: CDR1 SQVTM and CDR2 ANQGSEA. This CDR3 region has 13 residues. With 3 bases removed from V and 5 bases from J, the gap between germline ends came to 13 bases. In nucleotides, the CDR3 is TGCAGCGTTGATCTGAGTCCTTTGACTGAAGCTTTCTTT. This gives the protein CSVDLSPLTEAFF.

This clonotype has more than one count but fewer than ten. This rearrangement joins TRBV5-1 to TRBJ1-2; 10 positions agree with TRBD1. The germline CDR1 and CDR2 sequences are SGHRS and YFSETQ. Trimming at V came to 4 bases and at J to 0 bases, leaving 21 bases not matched to a gene. The CDR3 has 21 residues. In DNA form, the CDR3 reads TGCGCCAGCAGCCAAAAGCTGGGACTGACAGGGGGCGGCCCAACTAACTATGGCTACACCTTC. Its translation is CASSQKLGLTGGGPTNYGYTF.

This clonotype was seen at least ten times. The chain employs TRBV7-9 and TRBJ2-5; D remains ambiguous. The V gene's germline CDR1 is SEHNR and CDR2 FQNEAQ (reference sequence). This CDR3 contains 12 residues. Trimming cost V 2 bases and J 4 bases, with 5 bases left between them. The CDR3 sequence: CASSLMRETQYF. CDR3 sequence (DNA): TGTGCCAGCAGCTTAATGAGAGAGACCCAGTACTTC.

This clonotype appeared a few times. The V and J genes are TRBV5-1 and TRBJ2-7, with 10 nucleotides matching TRBD2. The CDR3 extends over 15 amino acids. The V segment lost 6 bases and the J segment 1 base; nucleotides outside the gene matches: 7. Germline CDR1 reads SGHRS; CDR2 reads YFSETQ. CDR3 sequence (DNA): TGCGCCAGCAAAATAGCGGGGGGAGGATCCTACGAGCAGTACTTC. Translating gives CASKIAGGGSYEQYF.

In its sample, this clonotype was seen many times. J is TRBJ2-7 and V is TRBV10-3, with 7 bases aligning to TRBD1. V shed 6 bases, J shed 0 bases, and the junction held 2 bases outside the gene matches. Germline V gene data show CDR1 as ENHRY and CDR2 as SYGVKD. The CDR3 is 13 residues long. Here the CDR3 reads CAIRWDSSYEQYF. CDR3 nucleotide sequence: TGTGCCATCAGATGGGACAGCTCCTACGAGCAGTACTTC.

The rearrangement links TRBV10-3 to TRBJ2-6; D is possibly TRBD2 (5 bases). Trimming removed 2 bases at V and 11 bases at J, with 10 bases between. Germline CDR1 and CDR2: ENHRY and SYGVKD. The CDR3 is 13 amino acids. The chain's CDR3 is CAISEVGAYVLTF. The CDR3 region has the DNA TGTGCCATCAGTGAGGTGGGAGCCTACGTCCTGACTTTC.

This clonotype was counted only a few times. The chain joins TRBV7-9 to TRBJ1-1; D is unresolved. The germline V gene has CDR1 SEHNR and CDR2 FQNEAQ (reference sequence). Trimming shortened V by 4 bases and J by 1 base, and 13 bases separated the two germline ends. The CDR3 has 15 residues. CDR3 residues: CASSSPELGNTEAFF. CDR3 in DNA: TGTGCCAGCAGCTCGCCTGAGTTGGGGAACACTGAAGCTTTCTTT.

This clonotype was seen at least ten times. The chain carries TRBV7-9 and TRBJ2-5, with D perhaps given as TRBD1 or TRBD2 (5 bases each). V was shortened by 1 base and J by 4 bases, with 25 bases between the two germline ends. This CDR3 comprises 19 residues. Germline CDR1 is SEHNR and CDR2 is FQNEAQ (reference sequence). Written as DNA, the CDR3 is TGTGCCAGCAGCTTAGATGGTCAGATGGGACCCGGACCGGGAGAGACCCAGTACTTC. This encodes CASSLDGQMGPGPGETQYF.

This clonotype appeared a few times. The V gene is TRBV20-1, the J gene TRBJ2-5, with 9 bases aligning to TRBD1. J lost 2 bases, V lost 0 bases, and 4 bases had no gene match. This CDR3 has 15 amino acids. From germline, CDR1 is DFQATT and CDR2 SNEGSKA (reference sequence). DNA of the CDR3: TGCAGTGCTAGAGATTTCGGGACAGGGCAAGAGACCCAGTACTTC. It translates to CSARDFGTGQETQYF.

The V call is TRBV5-8, the J call TRBJ1-1; D gene uncertain. The V and J ends lost 4 bases and 2 bases respectively, with 15 bases between them. Per the germline V gene, CDR1 is SGHTS and CDR2 is YDEGEE. The CDR3 contains 15 residues. The CDR3 DNA sequence: TGTGCCAGCAGCCCTCCGCGAGCCATAAACACTGAAGCTTTCTTT. Encoded protein: CASSPPRAINTEAFF. Filled out from reference TRBV5-8 and TRBJ1-1, the complete variable domain reads EAGVTQSPTHLIKTRGQQATLRCSPISGHTSVYWYQQALGLGLQFLLWYDEGEERNRGNFPPRFSGRQFPNYSSELNVNALELEDSALYLCASSPPRAINTEAFFGQGTRLTVV.

As for this clonotype: A much more abundant neighbour one base away suggests this may be a read error. This chain links TRBV29-1 with TRBJ1-1, with D hard to call. The CDR3 is 10 amino acids. Per germline, CDR1 SQVTM and CDR2 ANQGSEA. The V and J ends lost 8 bases and 6 bases respectively, with 10 bases between them. The CDR3 sequence is CSPTKAEAFF. CDR3 nucleotide sequence: TGCAGCCCTACAAAGGCTGAAGCTTTCTTT.